Detailed here is one T cell receptor (beta chain). Antigen: not known. These data originate in a study of regulatory T cells in long-lasting Graves disease. Study results and limitations: Newly diagnosed Graves' patients had higher TCR diversity than persistent ones.

Time point specified: persistent/refractory GD, antithyroid drugs over 5 years with positive TRAb. With RNA extracted from PBMCs as input, the TCR library was made. Investigators prepared the TCR beta libraries by applying iRepertoire HTBI primers and Arm-PCR of CDR3 regions. One entry per CDR3 protein results from TCRdb running MiXCR on the multiplex PCR reads. The sample has roughly 500,000 distinct CDR3 sequences; about 20% are singletons. The junction had 14 bases not matched to a gene; V was cut back by 0 bases and J by 1 base. Germline V gene lookup returns CDR1 SGHDN and CDR2 FVKESK. The CDR3 consists of 19 residues.

The chain couples TRBV14 to TRBJ2-7; 8 nucleotides align to TRBD2. The sample was peripheral blood mononuclear cells (PBMCs), taken when the disease was refractory, from a patient treated with antithyroid drugs. The sequence derives from a female donor with Graves disease. Written as DNA, the CDR3 is TGTGCCAGCAGCCAAGATAATCAGTTCTCCGCGGGAGGATCCTACGAGCAGTACTTC. Translated, it gives CASSQDNQFSAGGSYEQYF.